The 11 T cell receptor beta chains in this list originate from one sample, sequenced in a study of T cell repertoires in cytomegalovirus infection. Each CDR3 protein is one row after TCRdb ran MiXCR on the reads. The repertoire has 200,000 to 300,000 distinct CDR3 sequences, 9% to 15% of them found once; the top ten carry 1.5% to 2%. The sample comprised PBMCs. The receptors come from a human donor in good health (CMV status not recorded). Some clones in this sample may be carry-over from other donors' samples.

At least ten counts were recorded for this clonotype. The chain has TRBV7-2 and TRBJ2-7, with 8 bases matching TRBD2. Trimming removed 2 bases from V and 6 bases from J; junction bases left unmatched: 6. Germline CDR1 reads SGHTA; CDR2 reads FQGNSA. This CDR3 spans 14 amino acids. CDR3 sequence (DNA): TGTGCCAGCAGCTTAAACCGGGAGGGAAGCGAGCAGTACTTC. Protein: CASSLNREGSEQYF. The entire variable domain, with the rest obtained from reference TRBV7-2 and TRBJ2-7, is as follows: GAGVSQSPSNKVTEKGKDVELRCDPISGHTALYWYRQSLGQGLEFLIYFQGNSAPDKSGLPSDRFSAERTGGSVSTLTIQRTQQEDSAVYLCASSLNREGSEQYFGPGTRLTVT.

This chain joins TRBV7-2 and TRBJ2-1, with a weak D call TRBD2 (5 bases). Germline CDR1 is SGHTA and CDR2 is FQGNSA. The CDR3 length is 14 residues. V was shortened by 1 base and J by 5 bases, with 9 bases between the two germline ends. CDR3 in DNA: TGTGCCAGCAGCTTAGAGCCGGGGAACAATGAGCAGTTCTTC. Translation: CASSLEPGNNEQFF.

The rearrangement uses TRBV20-1 and TRBJ1-1; D may be TRBD1 (5 bases). V was cut by 6 bases and J by 8 bases, with 13 bases left in between. The length of the CDR3 is 11 residues. Germline V gene data show CDR1 as DFQATT and CDR2 as SNEGSKA (reference sequence). The CDR3 DNA follows: TGCAGTGCGGTGGGGCCGGGAGAAGCTTTCTTT. Protein sequence: CSAVGPGEAFF.

This clonotype was counted only a few times. The chain links TRBV6-5 to TRBJ2-1, with TRBD2 matching over 8 bases. Germline-derived CDR1 and CDR2 are MNHEY and SVGAGI. J was trimmed by 8 bases and V by 3 bases; bases with no gene match: 9. The CDR3 covers 15 residues. CDR3 region: CASSYRGRSSDEQFF. CDR3 nucleotide sequence: TGTGCCAGCAGTTATCGCGGGAGGTCGAGCGATGAGCAGTTCTTC.

V is TRBV5-1 and J is TRBJ1-1; weak D call: TRBD1 (6 bases). The CDR3 is 16 residues long. In germline, CDR1 is SGHRS, CDR2 YFSETQ. Trimming removed 1 base at V and 2 bases at J, with 15 bases between. The CDR3 DNA is TGCGCCAGCAGCTTGAGGAATCGGGGGGCAAACACTGAAGCTTTCTTT. Translating gives CASSLRNRGANTEAFF.

A word on this clonotype: A read error may be the cause here, since a much bigger clone is one base away. The V call is TRBV7-3, the J call TRBJ2-1; D tentatively fits TRBD1 or TRBD2 (6 bases each). Germline V CDR1 and CDR2: SGHTA, FQGTGA. There are 14 residues in the CDR3. The CDR3 DNA is TGTGCCAGCAGCTTTCTAGGAGGGACAAATGAGCATTTCTTC. Translated: CASSFLGGTNEHFF. Together with reference TRBV7-3 and TRBJ2-1, the CDR3 gives the full variable domain: GAGVSQTPSNKVTEKGKYVELRCDPISGHTALYWYRQSLGQGPEFLIYFQGTGAADDSGLPNDRFFAVRPEGSVSTLKIQRTERGDSAVYLCASSFLGGTNEHFFGPGTRLTVL.

This clonotype was observed many times. The CDR3 nucleotides read TGTGCCAGTAGTACTAGCGGGGGGGCCTTTTTCGAGCAGTTCTTC. It codes for CASSTSGGAFFEQFF. V is TRBV19 and J is TRBJ2-1; 12 nucleotides match TRBD2. Per germline, CDR1 LNHDA and CDR2 SQIVND (reference sequence). Trimming cost V 4 bases and J 10 bases; bases outside gene matches: 8. This CDR3 has 15 amino acids.

This clonotype has more than one count but fewer than ten. This CDR3 reads CASSDPGREQPQHF. The CDR3 DNA follows: TGTGCCAGCAGTGACCCCGGGAGGGAGCAGCCCCAGCATTTT. The rearrangement joins TRBV6-2 or TRBV6-3 to TRBJ1-5, with D unresolved. V lost 5 bases, J lost 7 bases, and 15 bases lay in between. The CDR3 runs to 14 residues. The germline V gene encodes CDR1 MNHEY and CDR2 SVGEGT.

The sample holds many counts of this clonotype. The chain employs TRBV7-2 and TRBJ2-5; no definite D call. V was pared by 5 bases and J by 5 bases, with 15 bases between. The CDR3 contains 14 residues. Germline-derived CDR1 and CDR2 are SGHTA and FQGNSA. The CDR3 region has the DNA TGTGCCAGCAGCCTTACCTATGGCAGCGAGACCCAGTACTTC. This sequence encodes CASSLTYGSETQYF.

This clonotype was seen a handful of times. The chain links TRBV19 to TRBJ1-5; 7 bases map to TRBD1. In germline, CDR1 is LNHDA, CDR2 SQIVND (reference sequence). With V trimmed by 6 bases and J by 3 bases, 11 bases remained unmatched. The CDR3 contains 16 residues. The CDR3 protein is CASSRGQAVPNQPQHF. The CDR3 nucleotides read TGTGCCAGTAGCCGTGGACAGGCCGTGCCCAATCAGCCCCAGCATTTT.

This clonotype was seen a handful of times. The gene calls are TRBV20-1 and TRBJ2-5, with 10 bases that match TRBD1. After removal of 6 bases from V and 3 bases from J, the junction contained 13 bases not matched to a gene. Germline V gene sequence: CDR1 DFQATT, CDR2 SNEGSKA (reference sequence). The CDR3 is 16 amino acids. CDR3 DNA: TGCAGTGCCCTAAGGAACCCCGGGACAGGGGAAGAGACCCAGTACTTC. Amino acids: CSALRNPGTGEETQYF.